This is a list of T cell receptor beta chains from one sample in a study of T cell responses to AZD1222 COVID-19 vaccine. The table came from immunoSEQ multiplex PCR; TCRdb's copy has only in-frame clones and leaves some out. The sample has about 140,000 clones; about 90% are singletons. The specimen comprised peripheral blood, sampled 28 days after the second dose of the MenACWY control vaccine. The receptors stem from an adult who received the MenACWY meningococcal vaccine as a control. The CDR3 runs from the conserved cysteine through the conserved F or W. A D gene is named only where the DNA matches it firmly. Expanded clones get a size class; other rows say once, few or many, or leave the size out.

D gene	V gene	J gene	clone size	CDR3 DNA	CDR3 protein
.	TRBV12-3/TRBV12-4	TRBJ2-3	.	TGTGCCAGTAACTCTGGGGGGGGCGATACGCAGTATTTT	CASNSGGGDTQYF
.	TRBV6-4	TRBJ2-5	.	TGTGCCAGCAGTGAATCCCCCGGCGAGACCCAGTACTTC	CASSESPGETQYF
TRBD2	TRBV5-5	TRBJ2-1	once	TGTGCCAGCAGCCCTAGCGGGGGACGGAACAATGAGCAGTTCTTC	CASSPSGGRNNEQFF
TRBD1	TRBV5-1	TRBJ2-7	.	TGCGCCAGCAGCTTGGAGGGGACAGGGGTTCACGAGCAGTACTTC	CASSLEGTGVHEQYF
TRBD1	TRBV28	TRBJ1-5	.	TGTGCCAGCAGTGGGGGGACAGGGCGTCTCCCACAAGATCAGCCCCAGCATTTT	CASSGGTGRLPQDQPQHF
.	TRBV7-2	TRBJ1-6	few	TGTGCCAGCAGCTTAGGCAGGGAGCGAGCTTCACCCCTCCACTTT	CASSLGRERASPLHF
TRBD1	TRBV4-3	TRBJ2-7	.	TGCGCCAGCAGCCAAGGGGACAGGAGGTACGAGCAGTACTTC	CASSQGDRRYEQYF
.	TRBV14	TRBJ1-5	.	TGTGCCAGCAGCCACCCGTCTGGGCCCCAGCATTTT	CASSHPSGPQHF
.	TRBV27	TRBJ1-5	.	TGTGCCAGCAGTTTGAACAGGGGCAATCAGCCCCAGCATTTT	CASSLNRGNQPQHF
TRBD1	TRBV11-2	TRBJ2-7	.	TGTGCCAGCAGCTTGGGGACAGGGGGCTCCTACGAGCAGTACTTC	CASSLGTGGSYEQYF
.	TRBV18	TRBJ1-1	.	TGTGCCAGCTCCGAGGGGGTGGGCACTGAAGCTTTCTTT	CASSEGVGTEAFF
.	TRBV9	TRBJ2-7	few	TGTGCCAGCAGCGTCCCCGAGCAGTACTTC	CASSVPEQYF
TRBD1	TRBV10-1	TRBJ2-2	.	TGCGCCAGCAGTAATAAACAGGGGGTCACCGGGGAGCTGTTTTTT	CASSNKQGVTGELFF
.	TRBV2	TRBJ1-3	once	TGTGCCAGCAGTACAGGGTTCTCTGGAAACACCATATATTTT	CASSTGFSGNTIYF
.	TRBV6-5	TRBJ2-1	.	TGTGCCAGCAGGAAACCTTTAGGAACCTACAATGAGCAGTTCTTC	CASRKPLGTYNEQFF
TRBD1	TRBV2	TRBJ2-7	few	TGTGCCAGCAGTGCTGGGACAGGGAACCACGAGCAGTACTTC	CASSAGTGNHEQYF
.	TRBV5-1	TRBJ2-2	.	TGCGCCAGCAGCTTGCCTAGCGCGAACACCGGGGAGCTGTTTTTT	CASSLPSANTGELFF
TRBD2	TRBV3-1/TRBV3-2	TRBJ2-5	.	TGTGCCAGCAGCCAGATAGCCAGCGGGAGTCGAGAGACCCAGTACTTC	CASSQIASGSRETQYF
TRBD2	TRBV7-2	TRBJ2-1	.	TGTGCCAGCAGTCACGGGACTAGCGGGACGAATGAGCAGTTCTTC	CASSHGTSGTNEQFF
.	TRBV5-4	TRBJ2-5	.	TGTGCCAGCAGCTTGAGGGGAGGGGGTTTGGGGCTAGGTTTAGAGACCCAGTACTTC	CASSLRGGGLGLGLETQYF
TRBD1	TRBV19	TRBJ1-1	.	TGTGCCAGTAGTATAGTTACAGGGGTCGGCACTGAAGCTTTCTTT	CASSIVTGVGTEAFF
.	TRBV5-1	TRBJ2-3	once	TGCGCCAGCAGCTTGCCCGGGGGTTTTGGCACAGATACGCAGTATTTT	CASSLPGGFGTDTQYF
.	TRBV10-3	TRBJ1-3	.	TGTGCCGCCCAACAGAACCTTGGAAACACCATATATTTT	CAAQQNLGNTIYF
.	TRBV4-3	TRBJ2-7	.	TGCGCCAGCAGCCAAGTCCCGGGGGCAGTAAGCGAGCAGTACTTC	CASSQVPGAVSEQYF
TRBD2	TRBV7-3	TRBJ2-7	.	TGTGCCAGCAGCTTAACGGCGGCTAGCGGGACTTACGAGCAGTACTTC	CASSLTAASGTYEQYF
TRBD2	TRBV7-2	TRBJ2-7	.	TGTGCCAGCAGCTTAGCACCTAGCGGGGGGCTTACCTTCCACGAGCAGTACTTC	CASSLAPSGGLTFHEQYF
.	TRBV11-2	TRBJ1-3	.	TGTGCCAGCAGCTTAAAGGAGGTGGGGGGAAACACCATATATTTT	CASSLKEVGGNTIYF
.	TRBV3-1/TRBV3-2	TRBJ2-1	.	TGTGCCAGCAGCCAAGTATTCGACGGGAGTGAGCAGTTCTTC	CASSQVFDGSEQFF
TRBD1	TRBV23-1	TRBJ1-1	.	TGCGCCAGCAGTCAATCGACAGGGTGGTTGACTGAAGCTTTCTTT	CASSQSTGWLTEAFF
.	TRBV5-4	TRBJ1-2	.	TGTGCCAGCAGCTTGAAGACGGGTGGCTACACCTTC	CASSLKTGGYTF
.	TRBV18	TRBJ1-1	.	TGTGCCAGCTCACCAGAAGGGGCCGTGGGCGCTTTCTTT	CASSPEGAVGAFF
TRBD1	TRBV7-2	TRBJ1-3	.	TGTGCCAGCACCCCCCCGGACAGGGCTGGAAACACCATATATTTT	CASTPPDRAGNTIYF
.	TRBV2	TRBJ2-7	.	TGTGCCAGCAGTGATTGGCTTGGAGACTACGAGCAGTACTTC	CASSDWLGDYEQYF
.	TRBV7-2	TRBJ2-3	.	TGTGCCAGCAGCTTCCAGGGGAGCACAGATACGCAGTATTTT	CASSFQGSTDTQYF
.	TRBV4-3	TRBJ2-3	.	TGCGCCAGCAGCCAAGATCACAGGTCCACAGATACGCAGTATTTT	CASSQDHRSTDTQYF
.	TRBV27	TRBJ2-1	.	TGTGCCAGCAGTCCGGGACTCGTTTTCCGTGGTGAGCAGTTCTTC	CASSPGLVFRGEQFF
.	TRBV5-1	TRBJ2-7	.	TGCGCCAGCAGCTTTTCTGCGGGAGGGACAGGTTACGAGCAGTACTTC	CASSFSAGGTGYEQYF
.	TRBV5-1	TRBJ2-3	.	TGCGCCAGCAGCTTGGGCGGGGGCACAGATACGCAGTATTTT	CASSLGGGTDTQYF
.	TRBV5-6	TRBJ1-1	.	TGTGCCAGCAGCGCAAAAGAGAGGGGGGACACTGAAGCTTTCTTT	CASSAKERGDTEAFF
.	TRBV20-1	TRBJ1-4	.	TGCAGTGCTAGTAGCAAGACAGGAAGTAATGAAAAACTGTTTTTT	CSASSKTGSNEKLFF
.	TRBV6-2/TRBV6-3	TRBJ2-2	.	TGTGCCAGCAGTTACCGGAGTGGGACCGGGGAGCTGTTTTTT	CASSYRSGTGELFF
.	TRBV28	TRBJ1-1	.	TGTGCCAGCAGTTTTTTACAACCCACTGAAGCTTTCTTT	CASSFLQPTEAFF
.	TRBV19	TRBJ1-5	.	TGTGCCAGTAGTATGCTTCTAGGGGTTCAGCCCCAGCATTTT	CASSMLLGVQPQHF
.	TRBV19	TRBJ2-3	.	TGTGCCAGTAGGACGGGGCTAGTGGGCACAGATACGCAGTATTTT	CASRTGLVGTDTQYF
.	TRBV10-3	TRBJ2-3	.	TGTGCCACCGCGGCGGGCACAGATACGCAGTATTTT	CATAAGTDTQYF
.	TRBV12-3/TRBV12-4	TRBJ2-5	.	TGTGCCAGCAGTTTTAGCAGGGGAAAGACCCAGTACTTC	CASSFSRGKTQYF
TRBD1	TRBV3-1/TRBV3-2	TRBJ2-6	.	TGTGCCAGCAGCCAAGATGTCGACAGGGGAGGAGGGCATTCTGGGGCCAACGTCCTGACTTTC	CASSQDVDRGGGHSGANVLTF
.	TRBV28	TRBJ1-2	.	TGTGCCAGCAGTTCCCCCCAGGGCTCCTATGGCTACACCTTC	CASSSPQGSYGYTF
.	TRBV2	TRBJ2-1	.	TGTGCCAGCAGTCGGGACTTCCGGGAGCAGTTCTTC	CASSRDFREQFF
.	TRBV24-1	TRBJ1-2	.	TGTGCCACCAGTGATTTCACCTATGGCTACACCTTC	CATSDFTYGYTF